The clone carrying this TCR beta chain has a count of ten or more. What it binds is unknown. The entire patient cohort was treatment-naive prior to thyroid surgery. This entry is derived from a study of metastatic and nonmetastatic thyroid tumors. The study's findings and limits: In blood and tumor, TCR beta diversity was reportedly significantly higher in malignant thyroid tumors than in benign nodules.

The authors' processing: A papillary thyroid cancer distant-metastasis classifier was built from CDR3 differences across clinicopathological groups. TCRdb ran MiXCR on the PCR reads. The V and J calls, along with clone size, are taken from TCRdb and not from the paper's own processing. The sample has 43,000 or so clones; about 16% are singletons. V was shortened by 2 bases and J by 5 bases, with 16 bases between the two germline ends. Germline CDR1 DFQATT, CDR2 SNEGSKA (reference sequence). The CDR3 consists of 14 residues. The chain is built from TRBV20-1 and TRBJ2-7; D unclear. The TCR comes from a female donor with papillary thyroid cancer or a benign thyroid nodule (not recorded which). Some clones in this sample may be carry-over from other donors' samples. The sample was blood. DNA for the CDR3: TGCAGTGCTAGAACTGCCGAAGGGATTGACGAGCAGTACTTC. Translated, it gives CSARTAEGIDEQYF.